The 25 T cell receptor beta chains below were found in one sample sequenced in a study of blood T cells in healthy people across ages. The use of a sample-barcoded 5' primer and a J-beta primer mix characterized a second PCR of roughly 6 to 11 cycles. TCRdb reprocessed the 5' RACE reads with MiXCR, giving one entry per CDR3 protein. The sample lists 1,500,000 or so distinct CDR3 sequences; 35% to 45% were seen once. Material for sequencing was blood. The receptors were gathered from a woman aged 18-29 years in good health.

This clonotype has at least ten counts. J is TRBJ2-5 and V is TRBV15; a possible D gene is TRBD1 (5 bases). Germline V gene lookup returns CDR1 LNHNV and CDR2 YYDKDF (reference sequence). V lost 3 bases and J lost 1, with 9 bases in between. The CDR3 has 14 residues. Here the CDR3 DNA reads TGTGCCACCAGCAGCCTGGACATCCAAGAGACCCAGTACTTC. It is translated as CATSSLDIQETQYF. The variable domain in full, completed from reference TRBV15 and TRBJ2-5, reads DAMVIQNPRYQVTQFGKPVTLSCSQTLNHNVMYWYQQKSSQAPKLLFHYYDKDFNNEADTPDNFQSRRPNTSFCFLDIRSPGLGDTAMYLCATSSLDIQETQYFGPGTRLLVL.

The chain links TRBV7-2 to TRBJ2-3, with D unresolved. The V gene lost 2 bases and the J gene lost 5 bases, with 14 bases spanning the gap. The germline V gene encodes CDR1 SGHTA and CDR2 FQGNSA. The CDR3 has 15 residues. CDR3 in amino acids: CASSLTGAVGDTQYF. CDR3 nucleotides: TGTGCCAGCAGCTTAACCGGCGCGGTAGGAGATACGCAGTATTTT.

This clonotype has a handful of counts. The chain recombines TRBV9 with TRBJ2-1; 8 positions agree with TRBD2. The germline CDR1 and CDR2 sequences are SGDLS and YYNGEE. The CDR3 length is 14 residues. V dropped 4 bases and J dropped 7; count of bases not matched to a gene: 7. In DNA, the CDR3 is TGTGCCAGCAGCACTAGCGGAGCATGGAATGAGCAGTTCTTC. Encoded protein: CASSTSGAWNEQFF.

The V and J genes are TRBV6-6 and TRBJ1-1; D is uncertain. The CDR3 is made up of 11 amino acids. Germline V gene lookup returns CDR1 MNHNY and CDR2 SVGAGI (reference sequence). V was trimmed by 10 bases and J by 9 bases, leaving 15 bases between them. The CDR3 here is CATRLREKAFF. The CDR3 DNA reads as TGTGCCACCAGACTTAGGGAGAAAGCTTTCTTT.

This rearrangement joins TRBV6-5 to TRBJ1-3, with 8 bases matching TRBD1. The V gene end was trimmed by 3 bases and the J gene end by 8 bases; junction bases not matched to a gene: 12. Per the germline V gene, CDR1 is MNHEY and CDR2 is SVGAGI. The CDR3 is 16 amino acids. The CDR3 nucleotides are TGTGCCAGCAGTTATTGGACAGGGACCCTCCGGGACACCATATATTTT. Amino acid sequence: CASSYWTGTLRDTIYF.

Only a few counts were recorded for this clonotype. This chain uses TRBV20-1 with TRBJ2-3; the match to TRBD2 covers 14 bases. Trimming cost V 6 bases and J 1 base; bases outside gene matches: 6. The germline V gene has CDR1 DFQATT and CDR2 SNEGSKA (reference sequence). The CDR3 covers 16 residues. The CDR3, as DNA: TGCAGTGCCGCCGGGACTAGCGGGGGAGGCACAGATACGCAGTATTTT. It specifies CSAAGTSGGGTDTQYF.

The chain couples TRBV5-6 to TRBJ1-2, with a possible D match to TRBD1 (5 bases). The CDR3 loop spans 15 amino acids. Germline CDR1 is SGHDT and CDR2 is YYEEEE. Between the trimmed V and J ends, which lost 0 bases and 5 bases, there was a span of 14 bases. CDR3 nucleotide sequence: TGTGCCAGCAGCTTGGTGGCAGGGCGCGGGTATGGCTACACCTTC. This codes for CASSLVAGRGYGYTF. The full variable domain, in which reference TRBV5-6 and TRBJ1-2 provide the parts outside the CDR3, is DAGVTQSPTHLIKTRGQQVTLRCSPKSGHDTVSWYQQALGQGPQFIFQYYEEEERQRGNFPDRFSGHQFPNYSSELNVNALLLGDSALYLCASSLVAGRGYGYTFGSGTRLTVV.

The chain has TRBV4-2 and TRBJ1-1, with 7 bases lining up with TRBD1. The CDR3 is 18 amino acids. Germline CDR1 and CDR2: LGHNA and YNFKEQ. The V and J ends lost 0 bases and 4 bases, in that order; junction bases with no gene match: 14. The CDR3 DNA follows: TGTGCCAGCAGCCAAGACGCAACTAGACAGGGTCGGGCCACTGAAGCTTTCTTT. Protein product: CASSQDATRQGRATEAFF.

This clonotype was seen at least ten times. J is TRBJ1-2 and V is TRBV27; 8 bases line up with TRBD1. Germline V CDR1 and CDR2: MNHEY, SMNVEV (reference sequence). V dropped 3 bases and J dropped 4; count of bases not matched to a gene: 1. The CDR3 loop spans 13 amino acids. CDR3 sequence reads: CASSFDRGYGYTF. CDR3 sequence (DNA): TGTGCCAGCAGTTTTGACAGGGGCTATGGCTACACCTTC.

The CDR3 protein is CSARDDGGRETQYF. Here the CDR3 DNA reads TGCAGTGCTAGAGATGACGGAGGCCGGGAGACCCAGTACTTC. The chain employs TRBV20-1 and TRBJ2-5, with D possibly matching TRBD2 (5 bases). Trimming pared 0 bases from V and 5 bases from J, leaving 13 bases between. The CDR3 consists of 14 residues. From germline, CDR1 is DFQATT and CDR2 SNEGSKA (reference sequence).

CDR3 loop: CASSSTELSYEQYF. DNA of the CDR3: TGTGCCAGCAGTTCGACAGAACTATCCTACGAGCAGTACTTC. This sequence joins TRBV12-3 or TRBV12-4 and TRBJ2-7; a weak D match, TRBD1 (5 bases). The CDR3 consists of 14 residues. V was cut by 4 bases and J by 1 base, with 11 bases left in between.

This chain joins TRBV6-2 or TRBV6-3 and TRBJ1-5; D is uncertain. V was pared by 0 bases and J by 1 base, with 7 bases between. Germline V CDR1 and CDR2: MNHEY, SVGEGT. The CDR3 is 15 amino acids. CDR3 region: CASSYSVQSNQPQHF. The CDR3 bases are TGTGCCAGCAGTTACTCGGTGCAGAGCAATCAGCCCCAGCATTTT.

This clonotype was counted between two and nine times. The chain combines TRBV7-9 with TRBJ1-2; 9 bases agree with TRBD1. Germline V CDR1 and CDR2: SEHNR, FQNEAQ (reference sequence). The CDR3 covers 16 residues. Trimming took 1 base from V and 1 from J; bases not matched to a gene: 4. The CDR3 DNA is TGTGCCAGCAGCTTAGAGGGACAGGGCGTTAACTATGGCTACACCTTC. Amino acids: CASSLEGQGVNYGYTF.

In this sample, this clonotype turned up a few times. CDR3 in DNA: TGTGCCAGCAGCGTAGTGGGTGGACAGCAAGAGACCCAGTACTTC. This encodes CASSVVGGQQETQYF. The chain recombines TRBV9 with TRBJ2-5, with D tentatively TRBD1 (6 bases). Trimming stripped 0 bases from V and 2 bases from J, with 11 bases between. Germline assignment: CDR1 SGDLS and CDR2 YYNGEE. CDR3 length equals 15 residues.

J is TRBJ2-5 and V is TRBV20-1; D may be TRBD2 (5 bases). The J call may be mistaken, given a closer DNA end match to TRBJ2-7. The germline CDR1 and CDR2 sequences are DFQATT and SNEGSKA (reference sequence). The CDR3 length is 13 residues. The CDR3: CSASRTGSGEQYF. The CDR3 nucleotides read TGCAGTGCTAGCCGGACTGGTTCTGGCGAGCAGTACTTC.

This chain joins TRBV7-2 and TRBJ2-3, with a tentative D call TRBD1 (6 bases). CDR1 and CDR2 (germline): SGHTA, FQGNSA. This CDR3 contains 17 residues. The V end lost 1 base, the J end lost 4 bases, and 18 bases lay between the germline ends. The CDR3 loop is CASSLVFRGRGADTQYF. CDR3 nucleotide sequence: TGTGCCAGCAGCTTAGTCTTTCGTGGCAGGGGTGCAGATACGCAGTATTTT.

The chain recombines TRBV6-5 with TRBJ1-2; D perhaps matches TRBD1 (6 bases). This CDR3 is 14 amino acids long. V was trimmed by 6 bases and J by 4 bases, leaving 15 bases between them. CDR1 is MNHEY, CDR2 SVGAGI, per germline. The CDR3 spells CASRMRQDVYGYTF. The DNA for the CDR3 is TGTGCCAGCAGAATGCGACAGGACGTCTATGGCTACACCTTC.

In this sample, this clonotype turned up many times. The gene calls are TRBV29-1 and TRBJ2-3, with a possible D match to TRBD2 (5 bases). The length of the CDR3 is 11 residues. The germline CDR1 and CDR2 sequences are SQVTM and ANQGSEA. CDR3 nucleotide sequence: TGCAGTCAACTAGAAGCAGATACGCAGTATTTT. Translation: CSQLEADTQYF.

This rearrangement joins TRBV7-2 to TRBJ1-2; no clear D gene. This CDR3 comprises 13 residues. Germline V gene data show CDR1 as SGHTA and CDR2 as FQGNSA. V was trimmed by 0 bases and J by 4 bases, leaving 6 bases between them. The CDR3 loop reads CASSLASGYGYTF. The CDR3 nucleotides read TGTGCCAGCAGCTTAGCGTCGGGCTATGGCTACACCTTC.

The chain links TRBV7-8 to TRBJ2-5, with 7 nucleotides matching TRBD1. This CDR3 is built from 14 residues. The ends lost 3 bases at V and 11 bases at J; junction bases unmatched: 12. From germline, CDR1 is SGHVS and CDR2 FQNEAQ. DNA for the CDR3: TGTGCCAGCAGCTTGCTAAGGGGGCCGAATGAGCAGTACTTC. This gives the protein CASSLLRGPNEQYF.

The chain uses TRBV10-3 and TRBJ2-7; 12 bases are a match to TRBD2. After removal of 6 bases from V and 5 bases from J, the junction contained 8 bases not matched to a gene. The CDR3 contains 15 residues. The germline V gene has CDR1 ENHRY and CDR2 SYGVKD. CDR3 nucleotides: TGTGCCATCAGCCCTAGCGGGAGGGCCGGTGACGAGCAGTACTTC. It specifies CAISPSGRAGDEQYF.

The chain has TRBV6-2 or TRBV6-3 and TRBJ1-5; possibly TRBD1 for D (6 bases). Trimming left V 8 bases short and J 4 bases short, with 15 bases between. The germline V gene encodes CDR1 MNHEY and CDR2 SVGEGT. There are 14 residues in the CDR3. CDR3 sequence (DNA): TGTGCCAGCCGAAGGGGGTTTGTTAATCAGCCCCAGCATTTT. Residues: CASRRGFVNQPQHF.

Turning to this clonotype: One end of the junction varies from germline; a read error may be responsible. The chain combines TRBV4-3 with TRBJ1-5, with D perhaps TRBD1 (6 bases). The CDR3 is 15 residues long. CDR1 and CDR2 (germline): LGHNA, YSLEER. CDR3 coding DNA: TGCGCCAGCAGCCAGGAGACAGGAAGCAATCAGCCCCGGCATTTT. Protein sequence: CASSQETGSNQPRHF.

The CDR3 nucleotides are TGCGCCAGCAGCCACCCCCCGAGGCCGAACACTGAAGCTTTCTTT. The encoded protein is CASSHPPRPNTEAFF. The V call is TRBV4-1, the J call TRBJ1-1, with D uncertain. Deletions cut 3 bases from V and 1 base from J, with 12 bases between. The CDR3 loop spans 15 amino acids. CDR1 and CDR2 (germline): MGHRA, YSYEKL.

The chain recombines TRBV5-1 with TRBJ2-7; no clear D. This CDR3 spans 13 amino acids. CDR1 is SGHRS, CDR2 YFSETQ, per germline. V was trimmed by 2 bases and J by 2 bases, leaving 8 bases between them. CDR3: CASSFDGPYEQYF. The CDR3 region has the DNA TGCGCCAGCAGCTTTGACGGACCCTACGAGCAGTACTTC.